The entry below describes one TCR beta chain. Antigen: not known. Treatment here: approximately 18 received Ad26.COV2.S at low or high dose, single or two shots; about 5 received placebo; per-sample allocation not given. Vaccine and placebo recipients were sampled on day 63 after the first injection. Whoever gave the sample was an adult aged 18-55 years in Boston. The data were obtained in a study of Ad26.COV2.S vaccination and SARS-CoV-2 variants. Study as a whole: Dosing was one shot or two shots 56 days apart.

Study-wide points: Vaccinees showed greater spike-specific TCR breadth than placebo recipients. Assessments of TCR breadth and depth may have underestimated the total T cell responses.

The ends were cut back, 6 bases at V and 7 bases at J, with 12 bases in the middle. This CDR3 spans 12 amino acids. Profiled with immunoSEQ multiplex PCR; TCRdb holds only in-frame clones, not every one. The sample includes some 250,000 clones, over 75% of them seen just once. The sequences come from peripheral blood, collected in a trial of Ad26.COV2.S vaccine versus placebo. The clonotype originates from a person between 18 and 59 years old who received the Ad26.COV2.S COVID-19 vaccine or a placebo. The V and J genes are TRBV12-3 or TRBV12-4 and TRBJ1-2, with no clear D. The CDR3 DNA follows: TGTGCCAGCAGGGGGAATTATCCTGGCTACACCTTC. Translated: CASRGNYPGYTF.